Here is one T cell receptor (beta chain) with its context. This clone appeared a few times. What antigen it recognizes has not been identified. Base qualities are not at hand, and no much larger clone is one base apart. The library relied on the immunoSEQ multiplex PCR assay. TCR beta CDR3 sequencing was performed on DNA from the cultured, isolated CD4+ T cells. As for the original processing: Non-productive TCR sequences were removed, reads were trimmed to the CDR3 region, and CDR3s of at least 7 amino acids were retained. The MANAFEST web app was used to pick out antigen-specific clonotypes by comparing their expansion in peptide wells with that in reference cultures. Positive clones required FDR<0.05 expansion versus reference and all other wells, odds ratio above 5, and frequency above 0.1% in two replicate wells. Clonotypes significantly expanded in SARS-CoV-2 spike wells and in at least one common cold coronavirus spike condition were defined as cross-reactive. Levenshtein distance calculated with the stringdist R package was used to assess CDR3 similarity, and unrooted trees were constructed with ape in R 3.6.1. TCRdb re-hosts the immuneACCESS table, in-frame sequences only. Its copies lack some clones; in the studies checked, an unresolved V gene accounts for under half of them, and the cause for the rest is not known. The V and J calls and clone size are taken from that table; D and trimming were inferred from the DNA. The sample table records over 65,000 clones; 77% of these occur just once. The ten largest account for roughly 2% of the sample.

The record originates from a study of vaccination effects on CD4 cells after COVID-19 (dated by TCRdb to 2022 to 2024). About the study as a whole: In the ViraFEST assay, PBMC were stimulated with viral peptide pools, and antigen-specific CD4+ T cell clonotypes were then identified by expansion using TCR sequencing. Each participant received two doses of an mRNA SARS-CoV-2 vaccine, either BNT162b2 or mRNA-1273. A few million PBMC per well were cultured in IMDM with about 4.6% human AB serum, roughly 10 IU/ml IL-2 and gentamicin, plus 10 ug/ml peptides. SARS-CoV-2 spike-specific CD4+ TCR repertoires were compared before and after mRNA vaccination in COVID-19 convalescent patients and in infection-naive vaccine recipients. The full study included over 8 COVID-19 convalescent patients and a few SARS-CoV-2-naive healthy vaccine recipients. In the study, cultures from other donors were sequenced using the Oncomine TCR Beta short-read assay on an Illumina iSeq 100.

After around 10 days of culture, CD4+ T cells were isolated with the EasySep CD4+ T cell isolation kit. Negative nucleocapsid antibody results before and after vaccination confirmed that the healthy vaccine recipients had no prior SARS-CoV-2 infection. On days 3 and 7, half of the culture medium was replaced with fresh IL-2-containing medium. Unless noted otherwise, every peptide stimulation condition was grown in triplicate wells. PBMC were separated from whole blood using Ficoll-Paque Plus gradient centrifugation and were then either cryopreserved at -140C or used fresh. The QIAamp micro DNA kit was used to extract genomic DNA from the cultured CD4+ T cells. Overall study outcomes, separate from this receptor: Marked clonal contraction was observed in both infection-induced and vaccine-induced clones at late post-vaccination timepoints, consistent with waning T cell responses. Among healthy vaccine recipients, nearly all vaccine-induced clones were SARS-CoV-2 mono-reactive, and just 1 of 255 was cross-reactive with common cold coronaviruses. Only a small number of convalescent patients were included, and no early post-infection timepoints were available, which limited the study.

Sample: CD4+ T cells from PBMCs cultured without peptide, taken before COVID-19 vaccination. This clonotype originated in a human donor who received a COVID-19 vaccine.

The nucleotides read TGTGCCAGCTCACCAGGGGCAGGGGGGCAGCCCCAGCATTTT. This gives the protein CASSPGAGGQPQHF. The rearrangement joined TRBV18 to TRBJ1-5; the central 7 bases match TRBD1. V and J are trimmed by 2 bases and 7 bases, and the gene matches miss 5 bases of the junction. CDR1 KGHSH and CDR2 LQKENI were looked up in the germline V gene. Including the terminal cysteine and phenylalanine, the CDR3 comprises 14 residues. The only DNA kept is the CDR3, 42 bases in frame from the first base.